These 21 T cell receptor beta chains were all obtained from the same sample, sequenced in a study of blood T cell repertoires in COVID-19. Libraries were prepared by immunoSEQ multiplex PCR; TCRdb keeps only in-frame clonotypes and omits some of them. The sample has 200,000 to 250,000 clones, around 88% seen once. The sequencing sample was made of PBMCs or T cells enriched from blood (not recorded which). These receptors were collected from a woman in her thirties who had recovered from COVID-19.

The V call is TRBV27, the J call TRBJ2-6; no clear D gene. CDR3 size: 14 residues. Trimming took 6 bases from V and 2 from J, leaving 8 bases between them. The germline V gene encodes CDR1 MNHEY and CDR2 SMNVEV (reference sequence). The CDR3 nucleotides are TGTGCCAGCAGGCGGTCTGCTGGGGCCAACGTCCTGACTTTC. Amino acids: CASRRSAGANVLTF.

This sequence joins TRBV7-7 and TRBJ2-2, with D perhaps TRBD1 (6 bases). Germline V gene sequence: CDR1 SSHAT, CDR2 FNYEAQ (reference sequence). This CDR3 has 16 amino acids. This CDR3 is CASSQGPLTNTGELFF. The CDR3 DNA sequence: TGTGCTAGCTCGCAGGGGCCACTGACGAACACCGGGGAGCTGTTTTTT.

The chain has TRBV5-1 and TRBJ2-3, with unresolved D. This CDR3 contains 14 residues. CDR1 is SGHRS and CDR2 is YFSETQ in the germline V gene. Trimming stripped 4 bases from V and 2 bases from J, with 11 bases between. The CDR3 here is CASSLSVPTDTQYF. The CDR3 coding sequence is TGCGCCAGCAGCCTGAGCGTCCCCACAGATACGCAGTATTTT.

The chain couples TRBV28 to TRBJ2-4; 13 bases are a match to TRBD2. The trim removed 5 bases at V and 6 bases at J, leaving 10 bases unmatched. This CDR3 spans 17 amino acids. CDR1 MDHEN and CDR2 SYDVKM come from the germline V gene. CDR3 sequence: CASSQRLAGGWGNIQYF. DNA for the CDR3: TGTGCCAGCAGTCAGCGACTAGCGGGAGGTTGGGGAAACATTCAGTACTTC.

This clone was recorded only once. This chain connects TRBV18 to TRBJ2-6; D is possibly TRBD2 (5 bases). Per the germline V gene, CDR1 is KGHSH and CDR2 is LQKENI. Trimming took 3 bases from V and 1 from J, leaving 13 bases between them. This CDR3 contains 17 residues. The DNA for the CDR3 is TGTGCCAGCTCACCCTCCTCGGGGTATTCTGGGGCCAACGTCCTGACTTTC. Translation: CASSPSSGYSGANVLTF. Filled out from reference TRBV18 and TRBJ2-6, the complete variable domain reads NAGVMQNPRHLVRRRGQEARLRCSPMKGHSHVYWYRQLPEEGLKFMVYLQKENIIDESGMPKERFSAEFPKEGPSILRIQQVVRGDSAAYFCASSPSSGYSGANVLTFGAGSRLTVL.

V gene TRBV4-3 combines with J gene TRBJ1-5; D perhaps matches TRBD1 (5 bases). In germline, CDR1 is LGHNA, CDR2 YSLEER. V was clipped by 0 bases and J by 4 bases, with 10 bases between them. The CDR3 covers 15 residues. This CDR3 reads CASSQDGGANQPQHF. The CDR3 DNA reads TGCGCCAGCAGCCAAGATGGAGGGGCGAATCAGCCCCAGCATTTT.

This chain uses TRBV20-1 with TRBJ1-2; the match to TRBD1 covers 7 bases. CDR3 length: 10 residues. The germline gives CDR1 DFQATT, CDR2 SNEGSKA (reference sequence). The trim removed 5 bases at V and 12 bases at J, leaving 6 bases unmatched. CDR3 protein: CSAYLTGNTF. CDR3 coding DNA: TGCAGTGCTTACCTGACAGGGAACACCTTC.

The chain recombines TRBV29-1 with TRBJ1-2; possibly TRBD1 for D (6 bases). Germline assignment: CDR1 SQVTM and CDR2 ANQGSEA. The CDR3 length is 12 residues. The ends were cut back, 7 bases at V and 2 bases at J, with 11 bases in the middle. The CDR3 nucleotides are TGCAGCGCCGGGGACACCAACTATGGCTACACCTTC. Translated, it gives CSAGDTNYGYTF.

The chain carries TRBV28 and TRBJ2-7; 12 bases match TRBD1. V lost 6 bases to trimming and J lost 4 bases; unmatched junction nucleotides: 7. Germline-derived CDR1 and CDR2 are MDHEN and SYDVKM. The CDR3 loop spans 15 amino acids. The CDR3 nucleotides are TGTGCCAGCAGGGGGGACAGGGGGCGTCGTTACGAGCAGTACTTC. Its protein is CASRGDRGRRYEQYF. Supplemented by reference TRBV28 and TRBJ2-7, the full variable domain reads DVKVTQSSRYLVKRTGEKVFLECVQDMDHENMFWYRQDPGLGLRLIYFSYDVKMKEKGDIPEGYSVSREKKERFSLILESASTNQTSMYLCASRGDRGRRYEQYFGPGTRLTVT.

The chain recombines TRBV30 with TRBJ1-1, with D maybe TRBD1 (5 bases). Germline CDR1 and CDR2: GTSNPN and SVGIG (reference sequence). The CDR3 has 13 residues. The germline V and J ends were trimmed by 3 bases and 5 bases, with 13 bases remaining between them. The CDR3 reads CAWRLQGGTEAFF. CDR3 sequence (DNA): TGTGCCTGGAGACTGCAGGGAGGGACTGAAGCTTTCTTT.

About this clone itself: This specimen includes other DNA sequences encoding the same CDR3. The J gene is TRBJ2-1, the V gene TRBV7-2, with 8 bases lining up with TRBD1. Germline V gene lookup returns CDR1 SGHTA and CDR2 FQGNSA. This CDR3 spans 15 amino acids. V lost 3 bases to trimming and J lost 3 bases; unmatched junction nucleotides: 4. This CDR3 is CASSFDRGLYNEQFF. Written as DNA, the CDR3 is TGTGCCAGCAGCTTTGACAGGGGACTCTACAATGAGCAGTTCTTC.

This clone was counted a few times. The chain combines TRBV19 with TRBJ1-1; D is ambiguous. The CDR3 runs 12 residues. Germline CDR1 LNHDA, CDR2 SQIVND (reference sequence). V was pared by 3 bases and J by 3 bases, with 5 bases between. The CDR3 nucleotides read TGTGCCAGTAGTATCGTCCACACTGAAGCTTTCTTT. The encoded protein is CASSIVHTEAFF.

The genes are TRBV6-2 or TRBV6-3 and TRBJ1-4; 10 nucleotides agree with TRBD1. J gave up 7 bases and V 2 bases, and 4 bases lay outside the gene matches. Per the germline V gene, CDR1 is MNHEY and CDR2 is SVGEGT. The CDR3 covers 15 residues. The CDR3 sequence: CASSYGTGAPEKLFF. The CDR3 DNA reads TGTGCCAGCAGTTACGGGACAGGGGCACCTGAAAAACTGTTTTTT.

This chain joins TRBV28 and TRBJ1-2, with 7 bases that match TRBD1. This CDR3 has 13 residues. The V gene end was trimmed by 6 bases and the J gene end by 6 bases; junction bases not matched to a gene: 7. Germline V CDR1 and CDR2: MDHEN, SYDVKM. The CDR3 loop is CASRETGLDGYTF. CDR3 bases: TGTGCCAGCAGGGAGACAGGGTTGGATGGCTACACCTTC.

The V gene is TRBV7-3, the J gene TRBJ1-2; 8 bases line up with TRBD1. The CDR3 is 13 residues long. Looked up from germline, CDR1 is SGHTA and CDR2 is FQGTGA. After removal of 3 bases from V and 7 bases from J, the junction contained 4 bases not matched to a gene. CDR3 loop: CASSFPGGRGYTF. The CDR3 region has the DNA TGTGCCAGCAGCTTCCCAGGGGGCCGTGGCTACACCTTC.

The chain is built from TRBV6-2 or TRBV6-3 and TRBJ2-2; 7 bases are a match to TRBD2. The CDR3 sequence is 15 residues long. V lost 4 bases and J lost 4; bases outside the gene matches: 6. The germline V gene has CDR1 MNHEY and CDR2 SVGEGT. The CDR3 sequence: CASSSSGMPTGELFF. The CDR3 DNA reads TGTGCCAGCAGTTCGAGCGGGATGCCCACCGGGGAGCTGTTTTTT.

CDR3 residues: CASISGRGEQYF. The CDR3 nucleotides are TGTGCCAGTATAAGCGGGAGGGGCGAGCAGTACTTC. The J gene is TRBJ2-7, the V gene TRBV19; the match to TRBD2 covers 10 bases. The CDR3 covers 12 residues. Germline loops: CDR1 LNHDA, CDR2 SQIVND (reference sequence). V shed 7 bases, J shed 6 bases, and the junction held 3 bases outside the gene matches. Combining the CDR3 with reference TRBV19 and TRBJ2-7 gives the whole variable domain DGGITQSPKYLFRKEGQNVTLSCEQNLNHDAMYWYRQDPGQGLRLIYYSQIVNDFQKGDIAEGYSVSREKKESFPLTVTSAQKNPTAFYLCASISGRGEQYFGPGTRLTVT.

This chain uses TRBV7-2 with TRBJ1-6, with 8 nucleotides matching TRBD1. Germline V gene data show CDR1 as SGHTA and CDR2 as FQGNSA. This CDR3 spans 16 amino acids. The V and J ends lost 1 base and 9 bases, in that order; junction bases with no gene match: 8. In nucleotides, the CDR3 is TGTGCCAGCAGCTTAGACAGGGGGTTAGGGGGTTCACCCCTCCACTTT. This sequence encodes CASSLDRGLGGSPLHF.

This clone was seen once. The genes are TRBV9 and TRBJ2-3, with 7 bases identical to TRBD2. The CDR3 sequence is 16 residues long. Germline loops: CDR1 SGDLS, CDR2 YYNGEE. The V gene end was trimmed by 4 bases and the J gene end by 4 bases; junction bases not matched to a gene: 12. The CDR3 protein is CASSPGGNTLADTQYF. DNA for the CDR3: TGTGCCAGCAGCCCCGGGGGGAATACACTCGCAGATACGCAGTATTTT.

The chain employs TRBV15 and TRBJ2-3, with no clear D. The length of the CDR3 is 13 residues. The germline gives CDR1 LNHNV, CDR2 YYDKDF (reference sequence). V lost 0 bases, J lost 5 bases, and 6 bases lay in between. In nucleotides, the CDR3 is TGTGCCACCAGCAGAGATCCCGGAGATACGCAGTATTTT. Its translation: CATSRDPGDTQYF.

The chain is built from TRBV5-1 and TRBJ2-1; 7 positions agree with TRBD1. Trimming cost V 4 bases and J 5 bases; bases outside gene matches: 12. The CDR3 runs 16 residues. CDR1 SGHRS and CDR2 YFSETQ come from the germline V gene. CDR3 DNA: TGCGCCAGCAGCGCCCTAACAGGGGCGCTTAACAATGAGCAGTTCTTC. Protein sequence: CASSALTGALNNEQFF.